This is a list of T cell receptor beta chains from one sample in a study of blood T cell repertoires in COVID-19. Clones were read by immunoSEQ multiplex PCR, and TCRdb kept only the in-frame ones, dropping some. The sample consists of roughly 35,000 clones, roughly 85% of them appearing once. Material: peripheral blood. These receptors originate from a human donor with acute or convalescent COVID-19. The donor label of this sample is uncertain. Both conserved end residues are part of each CDR3. D genes are given only for firm matches. Some rows have no size entry. The others give once, few or many, or a class for an expanded clone.

TRBJ2-3 TRBV11-2 NA NA TGTGCCAGCAGCACCAGGGTCGCAGATACGCAGTATTTT CASSTRVADTQYF
TRBJ1-2 TRBV28 NA NA TGTGCCAGCAGTTTACCCCTCATAGTTGGCTACACCTTC CASSLPLIVGYTF
TRBJ2-3 TRBV7-8 TRBD2 NA TGTGCCAGCAGCTTAGGGACTAGCGGAAGCACAGATACGCAGTATTTT CASSLGTSGSTDTQYF
TRBJ2-1 TRBV7-2 TRBD1 NA TGTGCCAGCAGCTTTGACAGGGCCAATGAGCAGTTCTTC CASSFDRANEQFF
TRBJ2-5 TRBV6-2/TRBV6-3 NA NA TGTGCCAGCAGTCAAGGACTGGGGGCTAAACCAGAGACCCAGTACTTC CASSQGLGAKPETQYF
TRBJ1-2 TRBV5-4 NA NA TGTGCCAGCAGCTCCCAGACGGACAGCATCTATGGCTACACCTTC CASSSQTDSIYGYTF
TRBJ2-5 TRBV10-3 TRBD2 NA TGTGCCATCAGTTTAGCGGGGGGGCACGAGACCCAGTACTTC CAISLAGGHETQYF
TRBJ2-1 TRBV4-2 TRBD2 once TGTGCCAGCAGCCAAGACCCTCCGGGACTAGCGGGTTACAATGAGCAGTTCTTC CASSQDPPGLAGYNEQFF
TRBJ2-1 TRBV6-5 NA NA TGTGCCAGCAGTCGGACACCCGGAGGGAATGAGCAGTTCTTC CASSRTPGGNEQFF
TRBJ2-1 TRBV20-1 TRBD2 NA TGCAGTGCTAGTCTATGGACTAGCGGGAGGGCCGCCAATGAGCAGTTCTTC CSASLWTSGRAANEQFF
TRBJ2-5 TRBV5-4 TRBD1 NA TGTGCCAGCAGCTTGCGACAGGGAGAACAAGAGACCCAGTACTTC CASSLRQGEQETQYF
TRBJ1-5 TRBV6-2/TRBV6-3 TRBD1 NA TGTGCCAGCAGTTTGACAGGGAATCAGCCCCAGCATTTT CASSLTGNQPQHF
TRBJ2-6 TRBV30 NA NA TGTGCCTGGGATGCGGGACTTTCTAGCTCTGGGGCCAACGTCCTGACTTTC CAWDAGLSSSGANVLTF
TRBJ2-3 TRBV7-2 TRBD2 NA TGTGCCAGCAGCTTAGTGGGACTAGCGGTTGGCACAGATACGCAGTATTTT CASSLVGLAVGTDTQYF
TRBJ1-5 TRBV29-1 TRBD1 NA TGCAGCGTTACCGGGACAGATAGCAATCAGCCCCAGCATTTT CSVTGTDSNQPQHF
TRBJ1-5 TRBV30 NA NA TGTGCCTGGAGCCCCACTGGCAATCAGCCCCAGCATTTT CAWSPTGNQPQHF
TRBJ1-3 TRBV11-2 NA once TGTGCCAGCAGCTTAGCAGCCGGGGGGTCTGGAAACACCATATATTTT CASSLAAGGSGNTIYF
TRBJ2-5 TRBV19 TRBD1 NA TGTGCCAGTAGTGACAGGGAAGGAGAGACCCAGTACTTC CASSDREGETQYF
TRBJ2-1 TRBV6-2/TRBV6-3 TRBD2 once TGTGCCAGCAGCACGACCGGGACTAGCCTTCATGAGCAGTTCTTC CASSTTGTSLHEQFF
TRBJ1-2 TRBV5-4 NA NA TGTGCCAGCAGCTTGTGGGGGGGCGCTGGATATGGCTACACCTTC CASSLWGGAGYGYTF
TRBJ1-5 TRBV6-5 TRBD1 NA TGTGCCAGCAGTCAGACAGGGCCTAATCAGCCCCAGCATTTT CASSQTGPNQPQHF
TRBJ1-4 TRBV5-6 TRBD1 NA TGTGCCAGCAGCCCTATGACAGGGGTTGAAAAACTGTTTTTT CASSPMTGVEKLFF
TRBJ1-2 TRBV7-8 NA NA TGTGCCAGCAGCTCCGACAGAGACTATGGCTACACCTTC CASSSDRDYGYTF
TRBJ1-2 TRBV19 TRBD1 NA TGTGCCAGTTCTATGGCACAGGGACAGCACCCCAACTATGGCTACACCTTC CASSMAQGQHPNYGYTF
TRBJ1-2 TRBV7-8 TRBD1 NA TGTGCCAGCAGCCAGTGGACAGGGAACGATTACTATGGCTACACCTTC CASSQWTGNDYYGYTF
TRBJ1-1 TRBV4-3 NA NA TGCGCCAGCAGCCAGCAGGGATTTGAAGCTTTCTTT CASSQQGFEAFF
TRBJ1-4 TRBV20-1 TRBD1 NA TGCAGTGCTAGTCAACCGGGACAGGGGAATGAAAAACTGTTTTTT CSASQPGQGNEKLFF
TRBJ2-5 TRBV19 NA few TGTGCCAGTGGCAGAGGGGAGACCCAGTACTTC CASGRGETQYF
TRBJ2-5 TRBV11-3 NA NA TGTGCCAGCAGCATCTCGACAGGCGGTTTCGGGACCCAGTACTTC CASSISTGGFGTQYF
TRBJ1-1 TRBV27 NA NA TGTGCCAGCAGTATGGGGGGTTCAACGGAAGCTTTCTTT CASSMGGSTEAFF
TRBJ1-5 TRBV2 TRBD1 NA TGTGCCAGCAGTTCGGACAGGGAGGGCCAGCCCCAGCATTTT CASSSDREGQPQHF
TRBJ1-1 TRBV7-2 TRBD1 once TGTGCCAGCAGCTTAGTAGGGGGCTGGGAAACTGAAGCTTTCTTT CASSLVGGWETEAFF
TRBJ1-2 TRBV12-3/TRBV12-4 NA NA TGTGCCAGCAGCCGGGGCGGGGGTTATATCGCCTTC CASSRGGGYIAF
TRBJ1-2 TRBV19 NA NA TGTGCCAGTACCACCCCAGGACCAGGGCGGGGCGGCTACACCTTC CASTTPGPGRGGYTF
TRBJ2-7 TRBV10-3 TRBD1 NA TGTGCCATCAGCCGGACCGGGACAGGGGCCTACGAGCAGTACTTC CAISRTGTGAYEQYF
TRBJ2-1 TRBV5-1 TRBD2 NA TGCGCCAGCAGCTTGGTGGCTAGCGGAGTCGATGAGCAGTTCTTC CASSLVASGVDEQFF
TRBJ2-1 TRBV11-3 NA NA TGTGCCAGCAGTGCCCCACTAGCCCGGATTGAAGAAGAGCAGTTCTTC CASSAPLARIEEEQFF
TRBJ2-1 TRBV11-2 NA NA TGTGCCAGCAGTGGTTCGAGACTCTCCAGTGGTAATGAGCAGTTCTTC CASSGSRLSSGNEQFF
TRBJ1-6 TRBV5-1 NA once TGCGCCAGCAGCGCGTTGGAGACAGAGAATTCACCCCTCCACTTT CASSALETENSPLHF
TRBJ2-6 TRBV4-2 NA NA TGTGCCAGCAGCCAAGATGGAGATGGGGCCAACGTCCTGACTTTC CASSQDGDGANVLTF
TRBJ2-5 TRBV28 NA NA TGTGCCAGCAGGCCGCACGGACAGCCAGAGACCCAGTACTTC CASRPHGQPETQYF
TRBJ1-2 TRBV6-5 TRBD1 NA TGTGCCAGCAGGGAGACAGGGGGCGGCTCGCATGGCTACACCTTC CASRETGGGSHGYTF
TRBJ1-2 TRBV13 NA NA TGTGCCAGCAGCTTAGGGACACTCCGTAACTATGGCTACACCTTC CASSLGTLRNYGYTF
TRBJ1-1 TRBV6-5 NA NA TGTGCCAGCAGTTCCCCCCCCACGGTGAACACTGAAGCTTTCTTT CASSSPPTVNTEAFF
TRBJ1-6 TRBV11-2 NA NA TGTGCCAGCAGCTTAGAATGGGGAGAGAATTCACCCCTCCACTTT CASSLEWGENSPLHF
TRBJ2-7 TRBV6-1 NA NA TGTGCCAGCAGTGAACAGCCCGGGACTGGGGAGCAGTACTTC CASSEQPGTGEQYF
TRBJ2-1 TRBV4-2 NA few TGTGCCAGCAGCCAAGAGGAGAACCCCTACAATGAGCAGTTCTTC CASSQEENPYNEQFF
TRBJ2-5 TRBV9 TRBD2 NA TGTGCCAGCAGCCCCGGGACTAGGCCCCAAGAGACCCAGTACTTC CASSPGTRPQETQYF
TRBJ1-5 TRBV6-2/TRBV6-3 NA NA TGTGCCAGCAGTTATACCTCAGAGGGAGGTTATAGCAATCAGCCCCAGCATTTT CASSYTSEGGYSNQPQHF
TRBJ1-3 TRBV6-5 NA NA TGTGCCAGCAAAGGCGGCACCCGCTCTGGAAACACCATATATTTT CASKGGTRSGNTIYF
TRBJ2-5 TRBV15 NA NA TGTGCCACCAGCAGAGAAGGGGCCCGGCAAGAGACCCAGTACTTC CATSREGARQETQYF
TRBJ1-1 TRBV4-3 NA NA TGCGCCAGCAGCCAAGAAACAATGAACACTGAAGCTTTCTTT CASSQETMNTEAFF
TRBJ1-1 TRBV6-6 NA few TGTGCCAGCAGTTACCCCGAGGGGGGGACTGAAGCTTTCTTT CASSYPEGGTEAFF